This TCR beta chain was obtained from a study of regulatory T cells in long-lasting Graves disease. About the study: Graves' patients (newly diagnosed) had been on antithyroid drugs under 3 months.

This clonotype was seen many times. Time point defined: newly diagnosed GD, antithyroid drugs for less than 3 months. Preparation of the TCR library used RNA extracted from PBMCs. Libraries of TCR beta came from iRepertoire HTBI primers plus Arm-PCR of CDR3 regions. TCRdb re-derived calls from the multiplex PCR reads in MiXCR, one entry per CDR3 protein. The sample carries around 500,000 distinct CDR3 sequences, about 16% recorded once. V lost 4 bases, J lost 0 bases, and 10 bases lay in between. Germline V gene data show CDR1 as SNHLY and CDR2 as FYNNEI. The CDR3 length is 16 residues. The data were also submitted as part of a second study, on T cells in Graves' hyperthyroidism and ophthalmopathy. That publication notes: Hyperthyroidism was newly diagnosed in patients aged 18 to 65 (duration under 2 months).

The source material was peripheral blood mononuclear cells (PBMCs), sampled at new diagnosis, from a patient treated with antithyroid drugs. The chain uses TRBV2 and TRBJ1-6; possibly TRBD1 for D (6 bases). This TCR derives from a woman aged 35 to 60 with Graves disease. The CDR3 region has the DNA TGTGCCAGCAGTGGGACAGATAGCTCCTATAATTCACCCCTCCACTTT. This codes for CASSGTDSSYNSPLHF. Full variable domain (rest looked up from reference TRBV2 and TRBJ1-6): EPEVTQTPSHQVTQMGQEVILRCVPISNHLYFYWYRQILGQKVEFLVSFYNNEISEKSEIFDDQFSVERPDGSNFTLKIRSTKLEDSAMYFCASSGTDSSYNSPLHFGNGTRLTVT.